Listed here are 10 T cell receptor beta chains from one sample, sequenced in a study of T-cell reconstitution after alpha-beta-depleted transplantation in children. Unique molecular identifiers were incorporated during preparation of the TCRbeta library. TCRdb re-called the PCR reads through MiXCR, storing one row per CDR3 protein. The sample has roughly 300,000 distinct CDR3 sequences, approximately 10% seen once. Here the sequenced sample was peripheral blood, taken 180 days after TCRalphabeta/CD19-depleted stem cell transplant. Receptors originate from a male patient between 2 and 9 years old who had a stem cell transplant for chronic granulomatous disease, so the T cells may come from the graft donor.

In this sample, this clonotype turned up many times. This chain uses TRBV30 with TRBJ2-7, with 7 positions matching TRBD2. V lost 8 bases, J lost 2 bases, and 9 bases stayed unmatched. CDR3 size: 13 residues. Germline V CDR1 and CDR2: GTSNPN, SVGIG (reference sequence). The CDR3 region is CARRSGNAYEQYF. As DNA, the CDR3 is TGTGCCAGAAGAAGCGGGAACGCCTACGAGCAGTACTTC.

This clonotype was picked up many times. The V gene is TRBV20-1, the J gene TRBJ2-1; D gene uncertain. The CDR3 has 14 amino acids. The V gene's germline CDR1 is DFQATT and CDR2 SNEGSKA (reference sequence). Trimming pared 1 base from V and 5 bases from J, leaving 12 bases between. CDR3 bases: TGCAGTGCTAGAGGTTACATTTGGGACAATGAGCAGTTCTTC. It is translated as CSARGYIWDNEQFF.

Ten or more counts support this clonotype. This sequence joins TRBV25-1 and TRBJ2-2, with D perhaps TRBD2 (5 bases). The CDR3 spans 16 residues. Germline V lookup: CDR1 MGHDK, CDR2 SYGVNS. V was shortened by 2 bases and J by 6 bases, with 16 bases between the two germline ends. The CDR3 region has the DNA TGTGCCAGCAGTGAACTGAGGGCCGTGGACGCCGGGGAGCTGTTTTTT. Its protein product is CASSELRAVDAGELFF.

This clonotype was counted ten times or more. The chain is built from TRBV5-1 and TRBJ1-1; TRBD1 matches at 9 bases. V shed 0 bases and J 0 bases; nucleotides not matched to a gene: 9. The CDR3 covers 18 residues. Per germline, CDR1 SGHRS and CDR2 YFSETQ. The CDR3 DNA follows: TGCGCCAGCAGCTTGGAGTGGACAGGGGTATTTTTGAACACTGAAGCTTTCTTT. This translates into CASSLEWTGVFLNTEAFF.

J is TRBJ2-5 and V is TRBV29-1, with D unresolved. This CDR3 region has 8 residues. Germline CDR1 SQVTM, CDR2 ANQGSEA. Trimming took off 3 bases at V and 14 bases at J, with 7 bases between the two ends. Here the CDR3 reads CSVDSGYF. The DNA of the CDR3 is TGCAGCGTTGACTCCGGTTACTTC.

This clonotype was detected ten times or more. The chain joins TRBV29-1 to TRBJ1-1, with D hard to call. Germline CDR1 reads SQVTM; CDR2 reads ANQGSEA. V was clipped by 4 bases and J by 5 bases, with 14 bases between them. The CDR3 sequence is 13 residues long. CDR3 DNA sequence: TGCAGCGTTGTCGCCTCGGTGGCGACTGAAGCTTTCTTT. The encoded protein is CSVVASVATEAFF.

This clonotype was detected ten times or more. J is TRBJ2-4 and V is TRBV20-1; D is ambiguous. Germline values: CDR1 DFQATT, CDR2 SNEGSKA (reference sequence). Trimming stripped 4 bases from V and 0 bases from J, with 10 bases between. The CDR3 has 14 amino acids. CDR3 region: CSATGSLAKNIQYF. CDR3 in DNA: TGCAGTGCTACCGGGTCCCTAGCCAAAAACATTCAGTACTTC.

As to this clonotype: This may arise from a read error, as a much more abundant clone is one base away. V usage is TRBV11-2 and J usage is TRBJ2-3, with a tentative D call TRBD1 (6 bases). The J call may not be correct, given that the DNA end is closer to TRBJ1-5. The germline gives CDR1 SGHAT, CDR2 FQNNGV. The CDR3 spans 15 residues. The CDR3 DNA is TGTGCCAGCAGCTTCAGGGGTGGGGGCACAGATACGCAGCATTTT. Translation gives CASSFRGGGTDTQHF.

This clonotype was recorded many times. The rearrangement links TRBV29-1 to TRBJ2-7, with TRBD1 matching over 10 bases. The CDR3 sequence is 13 residues long. The V gene end was trimmed by 4 bases and the J gene end by 2 bases; junction bases not matched to a gene: 2. The germline V gene encodes CDR1 SQVTM and CDR2 ANQGSEA. The CDR3 loop reads CSVGGTGAYEQYF. The CDR3, as DNA: TGCAGCGTTGGGGGGACAGGGGCCTACGAGCAGTACTTC.

This clonotype was recorded a few times. The chain employs TRBV7-9 and TRBJ1-1, with D possibly TRBD1 on 6 matching bases. Trimming removed 5 bases from V and 1 base from J, with 17 bases in between. The germline V gene has CDR1 SEHNR and CDR2 FQNEAQ (reference sequence). This CDR3 region has 16 residues. The CDR3 DNA sequence: TGTGCCAGCAGCCTCAACGGGGCACAGGGGAACACTGAAGCTTTCTTT. This translates into CASSLNGAQGNTEAFF.